This TCR beta chain came from a study of blood T cell repertoires in COVID-19. Turning to the study itself: PBMCs, B-cell-depleted T cells, or T cells provided the cDNA or gDNA that made up the material.

In the original analysis: Counts of nucleated cells, estimated from reference gene primer amplification, were obtained. The table came from immunoSEQ multiplex PCR; TCRdb's copy has only in-frame clones and leaves some out. From that table come the V and J calls and clone size; the DNA was used to work out D and trimming. The repertoire includes approximately 150,000 clones, 75% to 90% of them detected once, and 2.2% sits in the top ten. The CDR3 runs 13 residues. The germline V gene encodes CDR1 LNHDA and CDR2 SQIVND (reference sequence). V was pared by 6 bases and J by 7 bases, with 13 bases between.

Source material: peripheral blood. The origin of this receptor is a man aged 65 to 79 with acute or convalescent COVID-19. V usage is TRBV19 and J usage is TRBJ2-1; possibly TRBD2 for D (5 bases). CDR3: CASSSGRGNEQFF. The CDR3 coding sequence is TGTGCCAGTAGCTCCGGACGAGGGAATGAGCAGTTCTTC.